This T cell receptor beta chain comes out of a study of cytomegalovirus exposure and HLA in healthy donors. Both 60 Vbeta primers and 13 Jbeta primers went into the PCR. Assay used: immunoSEQ multiplex PCR; TCRdb lists only in-frame clones, some missing. The sample yields 100,000 to 150,000 clones, more than 60% seen once. The germline V gene has CDR1 SGHNT and CDR2 YYREEE (reference sequence). V shed 2 bases and J 8 bases; nucleotides not matched to a gene: 4. The CDR3 contains 13 residues. The chain joins TRBV5-4 to TRBJ2-4; 7 positions agree with TRBD2. The sequencing sample was made of PBMCs. This TCR came from a woman aged 40 to 50 in good health and CMV-seronegative. The CDR3 DNA follows: TGTGCCAGCAGCTTCCAGGGAGGGGACATTCAGTACTTC. Its translation is CASSFQGGDIQYF.